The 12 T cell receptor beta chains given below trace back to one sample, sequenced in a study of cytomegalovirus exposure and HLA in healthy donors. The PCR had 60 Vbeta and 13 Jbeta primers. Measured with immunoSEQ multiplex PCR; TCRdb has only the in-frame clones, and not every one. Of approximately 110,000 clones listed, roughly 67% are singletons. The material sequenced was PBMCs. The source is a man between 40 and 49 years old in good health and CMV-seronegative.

The CDR3 DNA sequence: TGTGCCAGCAGCTTAGAGGGTAGCGGGGGGGAGCAGTACTTC. This sequence encodes CASSLEGSGGEQYF. The chain combines TRBV7-2 with TRBJ2-7; the match to TRBD2 covers 10 bases. Germline V gene lookup returns CDR1 SGHTA and CDR2 FQGNSA. The V segment lost 1 base and the J segment 7 bases; nucleotides outside the gene matches: 4. The CDR3 is made up of 14 amino acids.

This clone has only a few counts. Here the CDR3 reads CASSQEETGEEADTQYF. CDR3 nucleotide sequence: TGCGCCAGCAGCCAAGAGGAGACAGGGGAAGAGGCAGATACGCAGTATTTT. The chain joins TRBV4-3 to TRBJ2-3, with 8 bases that match TRBD1. V lost 0 bases, J lost 4 bases, and 9 bases stayed unmatched. The CDR3 runs 17 residues. Germline V lookup: CDR1 LGHNA, CDR2 YSLEER.

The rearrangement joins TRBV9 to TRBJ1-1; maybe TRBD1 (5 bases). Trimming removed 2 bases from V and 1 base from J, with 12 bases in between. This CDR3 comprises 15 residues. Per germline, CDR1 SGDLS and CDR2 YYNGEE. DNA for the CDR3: TGTGCCAGCAGCGTCTCCGTAGGGGCGAACACTGAAGCTTTCTTT. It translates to CASSVSVGANTEAFF.

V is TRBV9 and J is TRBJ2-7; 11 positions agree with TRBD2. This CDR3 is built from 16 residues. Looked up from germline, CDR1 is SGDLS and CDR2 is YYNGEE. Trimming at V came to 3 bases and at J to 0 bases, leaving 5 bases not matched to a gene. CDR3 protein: CASSDGTSGNSYEQYF. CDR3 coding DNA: TGTGCCAGCAGCGACGGGACTAGCGGAAACTCCTACGAGCAGTACTTC.

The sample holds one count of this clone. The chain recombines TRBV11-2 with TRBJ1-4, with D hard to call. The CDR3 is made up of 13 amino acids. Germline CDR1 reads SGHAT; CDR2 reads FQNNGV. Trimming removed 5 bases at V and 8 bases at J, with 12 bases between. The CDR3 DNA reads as TGTGCCAGCAGCCGCGGCCCCGAAGAAAAACTGTTTTTT. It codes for CASSRGPEEKLFF.

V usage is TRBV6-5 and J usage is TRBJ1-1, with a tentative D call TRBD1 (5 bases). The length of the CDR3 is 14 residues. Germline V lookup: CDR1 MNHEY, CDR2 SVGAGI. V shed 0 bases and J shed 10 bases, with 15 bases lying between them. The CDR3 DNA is TGTGCCAGCAGTTACTCGATTTCGGTGGGGGGAGCTTTCTTT. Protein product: CASSYSISVGGAFF.

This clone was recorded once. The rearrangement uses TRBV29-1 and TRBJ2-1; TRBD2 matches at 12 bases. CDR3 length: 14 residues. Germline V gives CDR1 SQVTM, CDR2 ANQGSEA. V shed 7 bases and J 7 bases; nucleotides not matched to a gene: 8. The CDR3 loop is CSGTSGITGNEQFF. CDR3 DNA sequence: TGCAGCGGGACTAGCGGGATTACGGGGAATGAGCAGTTCTTC.

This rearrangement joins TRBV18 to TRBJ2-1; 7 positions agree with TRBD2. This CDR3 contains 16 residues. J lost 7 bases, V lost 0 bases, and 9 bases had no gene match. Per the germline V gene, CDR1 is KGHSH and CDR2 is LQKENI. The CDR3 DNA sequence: TGTGCCAGCTCACCACCCCTACGGACTAGTAGGAATGAGCAGTTCTTC. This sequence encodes CASSPPLRTSRNEQFF. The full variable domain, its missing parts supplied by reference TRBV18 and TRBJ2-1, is NAGVMQNPRHLVRRRGQEARLRCSPMKGHSHVYWYRQLPEEGLKFMVYLQKENIIDESGMPKERFSAEFPKEGPSILRIQQVVRGDSAAYFCASSPPLRTSRNEQFFGPGTRLTVL.

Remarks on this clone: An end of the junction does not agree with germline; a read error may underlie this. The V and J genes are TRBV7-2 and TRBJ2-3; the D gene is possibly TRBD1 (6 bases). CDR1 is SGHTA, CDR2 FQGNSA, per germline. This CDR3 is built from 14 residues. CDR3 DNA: TGCGCCAGCAGCCAGGGGTTAGATCCAGATACGCAGTATTTT. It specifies CASSQGLDPDTQYF.

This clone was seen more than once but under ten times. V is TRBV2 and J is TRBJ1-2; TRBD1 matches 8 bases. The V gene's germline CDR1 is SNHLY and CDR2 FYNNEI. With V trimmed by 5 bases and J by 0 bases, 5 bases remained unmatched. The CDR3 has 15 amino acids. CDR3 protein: CASSPDRGANYGYTF. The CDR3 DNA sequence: TGTGCCAGCAGTCCCGACAGGGGAGCTAACTATGGCTACACCTTC.

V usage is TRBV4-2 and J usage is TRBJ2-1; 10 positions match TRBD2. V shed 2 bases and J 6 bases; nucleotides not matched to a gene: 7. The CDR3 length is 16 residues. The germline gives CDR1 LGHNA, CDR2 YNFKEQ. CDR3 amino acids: CASSQPSGGRFNEQFF. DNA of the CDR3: TGTGCCAGCAGCCAACCTAGCGGGGGCCGATTCAATGAGCAGTTCTTC.

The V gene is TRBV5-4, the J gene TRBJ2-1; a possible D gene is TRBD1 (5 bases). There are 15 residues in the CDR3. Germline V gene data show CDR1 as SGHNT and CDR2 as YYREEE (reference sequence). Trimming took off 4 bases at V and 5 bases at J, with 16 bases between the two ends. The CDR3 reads CASSPPESGNNEQFF. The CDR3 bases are TGTGCCAGCAGCCCCCCCGAGTCAGGGAACAATGAGCAGTTCTTC.